These 32 T cell receptor beta chains were all obtained from the same sample, sequenced in a study of early T cells in non-severe SARS-CoV-2 infection. TCRdb fed the 5' RACE reads into MiXCR, producing one record per CDR3 protein. The sample holds 55,000 or so distinct CDR3 sequences, about an eighth seen once. Sample: whole blood. The receptor source for this set is an adult who was a healthcare worker with PCR-confirmed SARS-CoV-2 infection or an uninfected control (not recorded which).

In this sample, this clonotype turned up many times. V and J are TRBV6-1 and TRBJ1-2; D gene uncertain. V lost 7 bases and J 7 bases, leaving 13 bases between the germline ends. Germline V lookup: CDR1 MNHNS, CDR2 SASEGT. The CDR3 spans 12 residues. CDR3 amino acids: CASMRVVGGYTF. The DNA for the CDR3 is TGTGCCAGCATGCGGGTTGTGGGTGGCTACACCTTC.

The V and J genes are TRBV20-1 and TRBJ2-3, with D hard to call. V was clipped by 0 bases and J by 6 bases, with 4 bases between them. The CDR3 is 11 residues long. Germline V CDR1 and CDR2: DFQATT, SNEGSKA (reference sequence). CDR3 coding DNA: TGCAGTGCTAGAGAAGTGGATACGCAGTATTTT. Translated, it gives CSAREVDTQYF.

This clonotype was counted between two and nine times. This chain links TRBV6-2 or TRBV6-3 with TRBJ2-3, with 7 bases matching TRBD2. The CDR3 has 19 residues. CDR1 and CDR2 from the germline V gene are MNHEY and SVGEGT. The J segment lost 1 base and the V segment lost 3 bases, leaving 16 bases of the junction unmatched. DNA of the CDR3: TGTGCCAGCAGTTATGTCCGGACTAGGATGTGGCAAGGCACAGATACGCAGTATTTT. It is translated as CASSYVRTRMWQGTDTQYF.

This clonotype was detected a few times. The chain employs TRBV12-5 and TRBJ2-1; TRBD1 aligns across 7 bases. Germline assignment: CDR1 LGHNT and CDR2 FRNRAP. This CDR3 spans 16 amino acids. V lost 3 bases and J lost 0; bases outside the gene matches: 5. In DNA, the CDR3 is TGTGCTAGTGGTTTTCCACAGGGGAGCTCCTACAATGAGCAGTTCTTC. Protein product: CASGFPQGSSYNEQFF. Full variable domain (outside the CDR3, taken from reference TRBV12-5 and TRBJ2-1): DARVTQTPRHKVTEMGQEVTMRCQPILGHNTVFWYRQTMMQGLELLAYFRNRAPLDDSGMPKDRFSAEMPDATLATLKIQPSEPRDSAVYFCASGFPQGSSYNEQFFGPGTRLTVL.

The table lists this clonotype with a few counts. The chain couples TRBV12-3 or TRBV12-4 to TRBJ1-6; D perhaps matches TRBD1 (5 bases). Deletions cut 6 bases from V and 9 bases from J, with 15 bases between. The CDR3 spans 14 residues. In DNA form, the CDR3 reads TGTGCCAGCAGCCCCCAGGGCTGGGGTTCACCCCTCCACTTT. Its protein is CASSPQGWGSPLHF.

This clonotype was counted ten times or more. The chain recombines TRBV7-8 with TRBJ2-1; 12 nucleotides align to TRBD2. In germline, CDR1 is SGHVS, CDR2 FQNEAQ. CDR3 length: 15 residues. Unmatched junction bases numbered 2, after V lost 1 base and J lost 7 bases. CDR3 protein: CASSLELAGGNEQFF. The CDR3 nucleotides read TGTGCCAGCAGCTTAGAACTAGCGGGGGGTAATGAGCAGTTCTTC.

The genes are TRBV6-5 and TRBJ1-1; TRBD1 might be the D (6 bases). Germline-derived CDR1 and CDR2 are MNHEY and SVGAGI. The germline V and J ends were trimmed by 6 bases and 0 bases, with 14 bases remaining between them. The CDR3 length is 15 residues. The CDR3 DNA follows: TGTGCCAGCAGCTGGGGGGCAGCCATGAACACTGAAGCTTTCTTT. Amino acids: CASSWGAAMNTEAFF.

This clonotype was detected only a few times. The chain employs TRBV7-9 and TRBJ2-3; D ambiguous. Germline V CDR1 and CDR2: SEHNR, FQNEAQ (reference sequence). This CDR3 region has 12 residues. V shed 2 bases and J shed 6 bases, with 6 bases lying between them. CDR3 loop: CASSLKADTQYF. CDR3 in DNA: TGTGCCAGCAGCTTAAAGGCTGATACGCAGTATTTT. The complete variable domain, with remaining parts taken from reference TRBV7-9 and TRBJ2-3, reads DTGVSQNPRHKITKRGQNVTFRCDPISEHNRLYWYRQTLGQGPEFLTYFQNEAQLEKSRLLSDRFSAERPKGSFSTLEIQRTEQGDSAMYLCASSLKADTQYFGPGTRLTVL.

This clonotype was found many times. J is TRBJ2-2 and V is TRBV20-1, with no clear D. Germline CDR1 and CDR2: DFQATT and SNEGSKA (reference sequence). The CDR3 has 12 residues. The V end was cut by 0 bases, the J end by 6 bases, with 5 bases between. The CDR3 DNA reads as TGCAGTGCTAGAGATCTGGCCGGGGAGCTGTTTTTT. Its translation is CSARDLAGELFF.

In its sample, this clonotype was seen a few times. This chain uses TRBV7-8 with TRBJ2-5; D perhaps matches TRBD2 (5 bases). CDR1 and CDR2 from the germline V gene are SGHVS and FQNEAQ. Deletions cut 0 bases from V and 2 bases from J, with 16 bases between. The length of the CDR3 is 17 residues. As DNA, the CDR3 is TGTGCCAGCAGCTTAGCGTATGGGAGAACTAAACAAGAGACCCAGTACTTC. Translated: CASSLAYGRTKQETQYF.

This clonotype has a handful of counts. The J gene is TRBJ1-2, the V gene TRBV6-5; unclear D gene. The CDR3 is made up of 15 amino acids. Germline V lookup: CDR1 MNHEY, CDR2 SVGAGI. V was cut by 0 bases and J by 4 bases, with 12 bases left in between. CDR3 in DNA: TGTGCCAGCAGTTACTCGAAGCCCGGGCCCTATGGCTACACCTTC. Protein: CASSYSKPGPYGYTF.

The V call is TRBV11-2, the J call TRBJ2-2; D may be TRBD2 (6 bases). The germline CDR1 and CDR2 sequences are SGHAT and FQNNGV. The CDR3 consists of 15 residues. Trimming took off 3 bases at V and 6 bases at J, with 14 bases between the two ends. The CDR3 region has the DNA TGTGCCAGCAGCTTCGGTCAAGCGGGCGCCGGGGAGCTGTTTTTT. It is translated as CASSFGQAGAGELFF.

This rearrangement joins TRBV11-2 to TRBJ1-4; D not resolved. The V end was cut by 3 bases, the J end by 4 bases, with 12 bases between. The CDR3 covers 15 residues. Germline CDR1 reads SGHAT; CDR2 reads FQNNGV. The CDR3: CASSLGLRNNEKLFF. The CDR3 nucleotides read TGTGCCAGCAGCTTGGGTCTACGGAATAATGAAAAACTGTTTTTT.

This clonotype has ten or more counts. This rearrangement joins TRBV10-3 to TRBJ2-5; 8 bases align to TRBD1. CDR3 length: 19 amino acids. Germline CDR1 ENHRY, CDR2 SYGVKD. The V and J ends lost 3 bases and 2 bases, in that order; junction bases with no gene match: 17. The CDR3 region is CAISERIPGQAMGQETQYF. The CDR3 DNA reads as TGTGCCATCAGTGAACGTATACCGGGACAGGCGATGGGGCAAGAGACCCAGTACTTC.

In its sample, this clonotype was seen many times. The DNA of the CDR3 is TGTGCCAGCAGCCCAAGCGGGGGGGCTTCAGACGAGCAGTACTTC. Translating it yields CASSPSGGASDEQYF. The chain couples TRBV7-9 to TRBJ2-7; TRBD2 matches 10 bases. V gave up 5 bases and J gave up 5 bases; unmatched junction bases: 9. Looked up from germline, CDR1 is SEHNR and CDR2 is FQNEAQ (reference sequence). The CDR3 is 15 residues long.

The gene calls are TRBV29-1 and TRBJ1-1; D gene ambiguous. The CDR3 runs 12 residues. CDR1 and CDR2 (germline): SQVTM, ANQGSEA. Trimming took 4 bases from V and 3 from J, leaving 9 bases between them. CDR3 coding DNA: TGCAGCGTTGGTTCGGTGTACACTGAAGCTTTCTTT. As protein: CSVGSVYTEAFF.

Ten or more counts support this clonotype. The CDR3 reads CASSESSGGTNEQFF. The CDR3 DNA sequence: TGCGCCAGCAGTGAGTCAAGCGGGGGGACGAATGAGCAGTTCTTC. The chain joins TRBV10-1 to TRBJ2-1; 9 positions match TRBD2. Germline assignment: CDR1 WNHNN and CDR2 SYGVQD (reference sequence). V lost 0 bases to trimming and J lost 7 bases; unmatched junction nucleotides: 4. This CDR3 is 15 amino acids long.

The chain carries TRBV4-3 and TRBJ2-3; 7 positions agree with TRBD2. The CDR3 is made up of 16 amino acids. V shed 2 bases, J shed 4 bases, and the junction held 9 bases outside the gene matches. Looked up from germline, CDR1 is LGHNA and CDR2 is YSLEER. The CDR3 DNA reads as TGCGCCAGCAGCCAAAGTGCTCATCGGGGGGCAGATACGCAGTATTTT. Translation: CASSQSAHRGADTQYF.

This sequence joins TRBV5-1 and TRBJ2-3; 12 bases align to TRBD2. The CDR3 spans 15 residues. The germline V gene encodes CDR1 SGHRS and CDR2 YFSETQ. V was pared by 4 bases and J by 4 bases, with 4 bases of the junction left unmatched. The CDR3 loop reads CASSPLAGGSDTQYF. The CDR3 DNA is TGCGCCAGCAGCCCACTAGCGGGGGGCTCAGATACGCAGTATTTT.

This clonotype showed up many times. The rearrangement uses TRBV6-4 and TRBJ2-1; TRBD2 agrees at 13 bases. CDR1 and CDR2 (germline): MRHNA, SNTAGT. The CDR3 consists of 16 residues. V lost 2 bases and J lost 4; bases outside the gene matches: 2. The CDR3, as DNA: TGTGCCAGCAGTGACGAACTAGCGGGGGGGTACAATGAGCAGTTCTTC. It is translated as CASSDELAGGYNEQFF.

This clonotype was seen only a few times. The chain uses TRBV7-9 and TRBJ1-2; D perhaps matches TRBD1 (6 bases). Germline-derived CDR1 and CDR2 are SEHNR and FQNEAQ (reference sequence). V was cut by 1 base and J by 2 bases, with 14 bases left in between. The length of the CDR3 is 16 residues. The CDR3 DNA reads TGTGCCAGCAGCTTAGTCCCCCCGGACAGAAACTATGGCTACACCTTC. This translates into CASSLVPPDRNYGYTF.

This clonotype was picked up a small number of times. This chain uses TRBV19 with TRBJ1-1; D unclear. Trimming shortened V by 3 bases and J by 11 bases, and 13 bases separated the two germline ends. The CDR3 loop spans 12 amino acids. Germline CDR1 and CDR2: LNHDA and SQIVND (reference sequence). The CDR3 coding sequence is TGTGCCAGTAGTATCCCACAGTCGATGGCTTTCTTT. Protein sequence: CASSIPQSMAFF.

The chain has TRBV23-1 and TRBJ1-5; D is possibly TRBD1 (5 bases). TRBV23-1 is sorted into the ORF group, with uncertain function. The CDR3 covers 20 residues. V was pared by 1 base and J by 0 bases, with 22 bases between. The CDR3 bases are TGCGCCAGCAGTCAATGGGGACTAGGCGAGGGACGGTATAGCAATCAGCCCCAGCATTTT. It codes for CASSQWGLGEGRYSNQPQHF.

This clonotype was counted ten times or more. The chain couples TRBV6-2 or TRBV6-3 to TRBJ1-5, with D possibly being TRBD1 (6 bases). This CDR3 region has 14 residues. Trimming removed 5 bases at V and 3 bases at J, with 11 bases between. Germline V gives CDR1 MNHEY, CDR2 SVGEGT. Here the CDR3 DNA reads TGTGCCAGCAGTCAGGACAGCCTCAATCAGCCCCAGCATTTT. Protein product: CASSQDSLNQPQHF.

This clonotype was found a few times. The chain carries TRBV19 and TRBJ1-2; no definite D call. The germline CDR1 and CDR2 sequences are LNHDA and SQIVND (reference sequence). This CDR3 contains 11 residues. With 0 bases removed from V and 4 bases from J, the gap between germline ends came to 0 bases. In DNA, the CDR3 is TGTGCCAGTAGTATAGACTATGGCTACACCTTC. This encodes CASSIDYGYTF.

The rearrangement links TRBV7-9 to TRBJ2-3; TRBD1 aligns across 7 bases. The V and J ends lost 3 bases and 9 bases, in that order; junction bases with no gene match: 6. This CDR3 contains 13 residues. Germline CDR1 SEHNR, CDR2 FQNEAQ (reference sequence). The CDR3 region is CASSFGPGQTQYF. The CDR3 DNA follows: TGTGCCAGCAGCTTTGGTCCGGGACAGACGCAGTATTTT.

Many counts were recorded for this clonotype. This chain uses TRBV12-5 with TRBJ1-5; no reliable D call. The V gene's germline CDR1 is LGHNT and CDR2 FRNRAP. V was pared by 0 bases and J by 5 bases, with 20 bases between. This CDR3 is built from 18 residues. CDR3 in amino acids: CASGLVLQGGKPDQPQHF. The CDR3 nucleotides are TGTGCTAGTGGTTTGGTACTCCAAGGAGGGAAACCGGATCAGCCCCAGCATTTT.

This clonotype has ten or more counts. A read error may account for a junction end that differs from germline. This sequence joins TRBV10-2 and TRBJ1-1; D possibly corresponds to TRBD1 (6 bases). The V gene's germline CDR1 is WSHSY and CDR2 SAAADI. The CDR3 is 12 amino acids. CDR3 protein: CASSQSQGPMAF. CDR3 in DNA: TGCGCCAGCAGCCAATCACAGGGTCCTATGGCATTT.

This clonotype was recorded at least ten times. The chain carries TRBV4-1 and TRBJ2-3; D perhaps matches TRBD1 (6 bases). There are 15 residues in the CDR3. CDR1 MGHRA and CDR2 YSYEKL come from the germline V gene. The V end lost 1 base, the J end lost 2 bases, and 10 bases lay between the germline ends. For the CDR3, the DNA is TGCGCCAGCAGCCAAGGCAGGGGCACCACAGATACGCAGTATTTT. Its translation: CASSQGRGTTDTQYF.

The table lists this clonotype with many counts. The gene calls are TRBV12-3 or TRBV12-4 and TRBJ2-7; 9 bases line up with TRBD2. CDR3 length equals 14 residues. V was pared by 2 bases and J by 3 bases, with 2 bases of the junction left unmatched. CDR3 sequence: CASSLSGGLYEQYF. CDR3 sequence (DNA): TGTGCCAGCAGTTTAAGCGGGGGGCTCTACGAGCAGTACTTC.

This clonotype has only a few counts. The CDR3 sequence is CAAKPGSNTGELFF. The CDR3 DNA reads as TGTGCCGCAAAACCGGGGTCGAACACCGGGGAGCTGTTTTTT. This chain uses TRBV10-3 with TRBJ2-2; D possibly corresponds to TRBD2 (5 bases). Germline CDR1 ENHRY, CDR2 SYGVKD. Trimming left V 11 bases short and J 0 bases short, with 13 bases between. This CDR3 comprises 14 residues.

This clonotype was detected many times. The CDR3, as DNA: TGTGCCAGCAGCCAGGTAGGCGAGCAGTACTTC. It codes for CASSQVGEQYF. This sequence joins TRBV3-1 and TRBJ2-7; no reliable D call. CDR3 size: 11 residues. Germline CDR1 is LGHDT and CDR2 is YNNKEL (reference sequence). V dropped 3 bases and J dropped 6 bases, with 6 bases sitting between them.